This TCR beta chain was captured in a study of blood T cell repertoires in COVID-19. The overall study: Sites in the United States, Italy and Spain provided acute and convalescent COVID-19 samples. From T cells, B-cell-depleted T cells, or PBMCs came the material, which was cDNA or gDNA.

Trimming stripped 0 bases from V and 7 bases from J, with 14 bases between. Germline CDR1 and CDR2: SGHRS and YFSETQ. The CDR3 is 15 amino acids. In the source study's methods: Estimated nucleated cell counts came from reference gene primer amplification. The method was immunoSEQ multiplex PCR; TCRdb's version includes in-frame clones alone and lacks a portion of them. V and J calls and clone size come straight from that table; D and trimming were deduced from the DNA. The data hold about 75,000 clones, with more than 75% observed a single time. The origin of this receptor is a human donor in a cohort sampled during active COVID-19. The chain links TRBV5-1 to TRBJ2-1, with D tentatively TRBD2 (5 bases). Sequenced input: peripheral blood. The CDR3 region has the DNA TGCGCCAGCAGCTTGGGGGAGCGACCGGGGAATGAGCAGTTCTTC. It translates to CASSLGERPGNEQFF.